Here is one T cell receptor beta chain with its context. The data are from a study of STAT5B mutations in CD4+ large granular lymphocyte leukemia. Losses at the gene ends were 2 bases for V and 2 bases for J; bases not matched to a gene: 10. The CDR3 runs to 17 residues. Germline-derived CDR1 and CDR2 are GTSNPN and SVGIG (reference sequence). Generated by immunoSEQ multiplex PCR, the TCRdb table keeps only in-frame clones and is missing some. Of around 24,000 clones in the sample, 74% are singletons; the top ten hold roughly a tenth. The genes are TRBV30 and TRBJ2-2, with TRBD2 identical over 8 bases. The clonotype was recovered from a human donor in good health. The material sequenced was CD4+ T cells from blood buffy coats. CDR3 residues: CAWSPRSSGINTGELFF. The CDR3 DNA reads TGTGCCTGGAGTCCTCGAAGTAGCGGGATTAACACCGGGGAGCTGTTTTTT. The full variable domain, rest sourced from reference TRBV30 and TRBJ2-2, is SQTIHQWPATLVQPVGSPLSLECTVEGTSNPNLYWYRQAAGRGLQLLFYSVGIGQISSEVPQNLSASRPQDRQFILSSKKLLLSDSGFYLCAWSPRSSGINTGELFFGEGSRLTVL.